This T cell receptor (beta chain) came from a study of CXCR3-negative and CXCR3-positive naive CD8 T cells. The TRB libraries of cDNA were built by UMI-labeled 5' RACE. TCRdb reworked the 5' RACE reads into one entry per CDR3 protein, no DNA. The table lists around 34,000 distinct CDR3 sequences. Worth noting for this clonotype: The antigen remains undetermined.

This CDR3 contains 16 residues. Germline CDR1 and CDR2: LNHDA and SQIVND (reference sequence). Overall study findings and caveats: Naive cells used TRBV-TRBJ genes in much the same way whether CXCR3-negative or CXCR3-positive; memory cells did not.

The source of this sequence is a human donor in good health. Some clones in this sample may be carry-over from other donors' samples. The sample consisted of memory CD8+ T cells from blood. The chain joins TRBV19 to TRBJ2-2; the D call from TCRdb, TRBD1, cannot be confirmed without DNA. The CDR3 region is CASSGHRDKNTGELFF.